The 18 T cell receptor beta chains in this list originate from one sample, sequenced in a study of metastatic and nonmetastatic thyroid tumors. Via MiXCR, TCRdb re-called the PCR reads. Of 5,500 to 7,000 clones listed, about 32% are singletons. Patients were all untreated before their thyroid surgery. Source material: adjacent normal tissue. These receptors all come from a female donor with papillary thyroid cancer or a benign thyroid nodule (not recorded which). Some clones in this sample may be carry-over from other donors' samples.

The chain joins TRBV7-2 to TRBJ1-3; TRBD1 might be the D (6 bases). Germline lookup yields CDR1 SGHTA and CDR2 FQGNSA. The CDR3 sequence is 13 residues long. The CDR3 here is CALGRGGGNTIYF. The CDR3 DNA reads TGTGCACTGGGCAGGGGTGGTGGAAACACCATATATTTT.

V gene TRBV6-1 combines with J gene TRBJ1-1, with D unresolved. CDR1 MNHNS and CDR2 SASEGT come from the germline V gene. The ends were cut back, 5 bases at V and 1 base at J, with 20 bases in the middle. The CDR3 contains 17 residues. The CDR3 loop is CASSTYLEDTRNTEAFF. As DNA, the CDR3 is TGTGCCAGCAGTACATACCTGGAAGACACAAGGAACACTGAAGCTTTCTTT.

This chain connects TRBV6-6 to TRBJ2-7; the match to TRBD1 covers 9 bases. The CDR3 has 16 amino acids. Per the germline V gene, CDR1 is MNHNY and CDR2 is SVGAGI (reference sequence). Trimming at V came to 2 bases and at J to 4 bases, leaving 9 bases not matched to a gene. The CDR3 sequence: CASSYRTGAILYEQYF. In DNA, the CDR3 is TGTGCCAGCAGTTACAGGACAGGGGCAATCCTGTACGAGCAGTACTTC.

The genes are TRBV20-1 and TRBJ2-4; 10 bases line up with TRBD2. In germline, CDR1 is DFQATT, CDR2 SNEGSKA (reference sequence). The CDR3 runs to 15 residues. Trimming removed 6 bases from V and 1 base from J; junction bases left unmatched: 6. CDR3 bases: TGCAGTGCCCAAGCGGGAGGGTTGGCCAAAAACATTCAGTACTTC. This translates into CSAQAGGLAKNIQYF.

This chain's CDR3 is CASSGLAANYEQYF. Here the CDR3 DNA reads TGTGCCAGCAGCGGTCTAGCGGCCAACTACGAGCAGTACTTC. The chain employs TRBV7-9 and TRBJ2-7; TRBD2 matches 7 bases. This CDR3 is 14 amino acids long. V lost 5 bases and J lost 3; bases outside the gene matches: 7. Germline CDR1 is SEHNR and CDR2 is FQNEAQ (reference sequence).

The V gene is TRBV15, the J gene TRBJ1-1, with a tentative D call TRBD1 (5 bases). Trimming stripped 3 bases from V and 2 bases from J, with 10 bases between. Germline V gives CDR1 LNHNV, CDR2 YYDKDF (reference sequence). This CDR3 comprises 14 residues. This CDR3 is CATSSSQGNTEAFF. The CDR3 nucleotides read TGTGCCACCAGCAGTTCCCAGGGAAACACTGAAGCTTTCTTT.

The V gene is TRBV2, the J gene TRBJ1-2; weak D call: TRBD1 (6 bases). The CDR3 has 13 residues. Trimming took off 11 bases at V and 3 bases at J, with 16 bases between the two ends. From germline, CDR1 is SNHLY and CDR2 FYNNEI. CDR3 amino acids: CAGQGGGDYGYTF. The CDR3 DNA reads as TGTGCCGGTCAAGGGGGGGGAGACTATGGCTACACCTTC.

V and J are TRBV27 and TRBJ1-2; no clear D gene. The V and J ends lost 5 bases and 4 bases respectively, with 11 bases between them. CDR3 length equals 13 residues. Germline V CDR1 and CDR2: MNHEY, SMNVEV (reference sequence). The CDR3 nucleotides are TGTGCCAGCAGTCAGGCAGGCCGCTATGGCTACACCTTC. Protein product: CASSQAGRYGYTF.

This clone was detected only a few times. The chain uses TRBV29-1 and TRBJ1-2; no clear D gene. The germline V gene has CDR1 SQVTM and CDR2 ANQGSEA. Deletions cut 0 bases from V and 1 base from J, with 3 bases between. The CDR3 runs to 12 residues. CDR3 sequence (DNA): TGCAGCGTTGAAGACAGTAACTATGGCTACACCTTC. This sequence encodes CSVEDSNYGYTF.

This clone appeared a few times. CDR3 coding DNA: TGTGCCAGCGGGGATTTTGGGACAGGGTACGAGCAGTACTTC. Its translation: CASGDFGTGYEQYF. The chain carries TRBV6-1 and TRBJ2-7; 9 nucleotides match TRBD1. The CDR3 covers 14 residues. Trimming cost V 8 bases and J 4 bases; bases outside gene matches: 9. CDR1 and CDR2 (germline): MNHNS, SASEGT.

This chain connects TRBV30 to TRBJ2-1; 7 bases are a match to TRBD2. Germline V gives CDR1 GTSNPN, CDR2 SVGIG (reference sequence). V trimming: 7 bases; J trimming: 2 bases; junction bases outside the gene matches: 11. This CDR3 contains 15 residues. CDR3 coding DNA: TGTGCCTTAGGAGTAGGGCTAGCGGCCTACAATGAGCAGTTCTTC. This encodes CALGVGLAAYNEQFF. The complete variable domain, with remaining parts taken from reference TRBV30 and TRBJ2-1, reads SQTIHQWPATLVQPVGSPLSLECTVEGTSNPNLYWYRQAAGRGLQLLFYSVGIGQISSEVPQNLSASRPQDRQFILSSKKLLLSDSGFYLCALGVGLAAYNEQFFGPGTRLTVL.

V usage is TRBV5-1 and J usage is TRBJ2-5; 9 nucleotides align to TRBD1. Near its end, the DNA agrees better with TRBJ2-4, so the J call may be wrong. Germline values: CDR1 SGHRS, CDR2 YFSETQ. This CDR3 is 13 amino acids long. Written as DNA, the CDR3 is TGCGCCAGCAGCGAGACAGGGGGAAACATTCAGTACTTC. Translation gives CASSETGGNIQYF.

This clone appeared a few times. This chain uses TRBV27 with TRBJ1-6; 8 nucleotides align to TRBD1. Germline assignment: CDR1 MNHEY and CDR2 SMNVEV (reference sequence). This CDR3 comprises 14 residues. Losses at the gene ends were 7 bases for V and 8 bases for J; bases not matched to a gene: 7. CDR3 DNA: TGTGCCAGCAAGGCCCAGGGGGCGGATTCACCCCTCCACTTT. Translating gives CASKAQGADSPLHF.

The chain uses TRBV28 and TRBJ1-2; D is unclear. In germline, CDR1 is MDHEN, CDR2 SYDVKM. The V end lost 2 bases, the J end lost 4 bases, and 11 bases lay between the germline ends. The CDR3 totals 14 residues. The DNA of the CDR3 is TGTGCCAGCAGTTTACCGGTCGAGTTCTATGGCTACACCTTC. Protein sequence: CASSLPVEFYGYTF.

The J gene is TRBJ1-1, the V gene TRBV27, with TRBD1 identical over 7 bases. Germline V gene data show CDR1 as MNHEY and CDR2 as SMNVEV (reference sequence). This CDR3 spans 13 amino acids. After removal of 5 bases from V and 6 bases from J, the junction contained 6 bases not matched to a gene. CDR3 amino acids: CASSLTGESEAFF. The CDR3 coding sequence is TGTGCCAGCAGTCTTACAGGGGAGTCTGAAGCTTTCTTT.

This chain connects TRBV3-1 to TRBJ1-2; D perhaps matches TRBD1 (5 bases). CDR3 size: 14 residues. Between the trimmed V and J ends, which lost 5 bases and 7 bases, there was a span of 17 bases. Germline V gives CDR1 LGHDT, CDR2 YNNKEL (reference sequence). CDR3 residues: CASSTGGEFGGYTF. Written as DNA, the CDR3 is TGTGCCAGCAGCACGGGGGGGGAATTCGGTGGCTACACCTTC.

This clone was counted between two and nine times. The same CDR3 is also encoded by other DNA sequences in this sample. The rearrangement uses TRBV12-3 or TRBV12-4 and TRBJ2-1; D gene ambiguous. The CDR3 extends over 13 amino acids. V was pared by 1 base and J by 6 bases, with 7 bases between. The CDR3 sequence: CASSLGLRNEQFF. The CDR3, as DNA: TGTGCCAGCAGTTTAGGACTCCGCAATGAGCAGTTCTTC.

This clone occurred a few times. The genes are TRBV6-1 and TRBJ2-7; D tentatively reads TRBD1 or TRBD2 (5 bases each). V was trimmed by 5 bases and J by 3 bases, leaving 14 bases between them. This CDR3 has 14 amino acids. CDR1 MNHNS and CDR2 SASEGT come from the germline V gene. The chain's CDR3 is CASSRTGGGYEQYV. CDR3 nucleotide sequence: TGTGCCAGCAGTCGGACCGGTGGGGGCTACGAGCAGTACGTC.